Sequencing of this T cell receptor (beta chain) was carried out in a study of blood T cell repertoires in COVID-19. About the study: COVID-19 samples, acute and convalescent, were from the United States, Italy and Spain. Sample material is recorded as cDNA or gDNA derived from T cells, B-cell-depleted T cells, or PBMCs.

As handled by the study authors: Scientists estimated how many nucleated cells there were by amplifying reference gene primers. Only in-frame clones appear in the TCRdb table, and some are missing; sequencing was by immunoSEQ multiplex PCR. That table is the source of V, J and clone size, and D and trimming were worked out from the DNA. The sample carries more than 85,000 clones, 80% recorded once. The CDR3 has 13 amino acids. CDR1 and CDR2 (germline): PRHDT, FYEKMQ (reference sequence). The V end was cut by 5 bases, the J end by 0 bases, with 5 bases between. This sequence joins TRBV13 and TRBJ1-3; no definite D call. The TCR sequence derives from a human donor in a cohort sampled during active or convalescent COVID-19. Sequencing used peripheral blood. This CDR3 is CASSRYSGNTIYF. CDR3 nucleotides: TGTGCCAGCAGCCGGTACTCTGGAAACACCATATATTTT.